This T cell receptor (beta chain) was documented in a study of cytomegalovirus exposure and HLA in healthy donors. Study findings and constraints: The authors confirmed in vitro that a few CMV-associated chains were specific for CMV antigens. Cytomegalovirus association was assigned to some 160 TCR beta chains. Some public TCRs appeared in many individuals, while most sequences were rare.

For this clone: What it recognizes is unknown.

60 Vbeta and 13 Jbeta primers were used in PCR. TCRdb's table, derived via immunoSEQ multiplex PCR, lists solely in-frame clones and lacks some. This table holds 170,000 or so clones, roughly 83% found once. The receptor was isolated from a boy aged 2 to 9 in good health and CMV-seronegative. The sample consisted of PBMCs.

CDR3 sequence: CASSLGARNTEAFF. For the CDR3, the DNA is TGTGCCAGCAGTTTAGGGGCTAGGAACACTGAAGCTTTCTTT. The rearrangement links TRBV28 to TRBJ1-1, with D possibly TRBD1 on 5 matching bases. V was trimmed by 2 bases and J by 1 base, leaving 8 bases between them. The CDR3 is 14 amino acids. Germline V lookup: CDR1 MDHEN, CDR2 SYDVKM.